The 4 T cell receptor beta chains reported below all come from one sample, sequenced in a study of naive CD8 T cells in extremely preterm neonates. Here immunoSEQ multiplex PCR was the method, and the copy in TCRdb shows in-frame clones only, minus some. The sample lists around 7,000 clones, approximately 98% occurring once. Sequenced sample: naive CD8+ T cells from blood. These TCRs come from a human donor in good health.

The J gene is TRBJ1-6, the V gene TRBV9; 12 positions agree with TRBD1. This CDR3 comprises 15 residues. Germline values: CDR1 SGDLS, CDR2 YYNGEE. V trimming: 3 bases; J trimming: 9 bases; junction bases outside the gene matches: 4. CDR3: CASSEGQGAGSPLHF. The DNA of the CDR3 is TGTGCCAGCAGCGAGGGACAGGGGGCTGGTTCACCCCTCCACTTT.

This rearrangement joins TRBV11-2 to TRBJ1-1, with a tentative D call TRBD1 (6 bases). The CDR3 is made up of 15 amino acids. V gave up 0 bases and J gave up 5 bases, with 13 bases separating them. Germline CDR1 SGHAT, CDR2 FQNNGV. The CDR3 loop reads CASSLDPGVGTEAFF. Written as DNA, the CDR3 is TGTGCCAGCAGCTTAGACCCAGGGGTGGGTACTGAAGCTTTCTTT.

The chain couples TRBV10-2 to TRBJ2-7, with D unclear. CDR3 length: 13 amino acids. CDR1 and CDR2 from the germline V gene are WSHSY and SAAADI. Trimming left V 1 base short and J 5 bases short, with 9 bases between. The CDR3 spells CASSELEDNEQYF. CDR3 sequence (DNA): TGCGCCAGCAGTGAGTTAGAAGATAACGAGCAGTACTTC.

The V and J genes are TRBV7-9 and TRBJ2-7, with TRBD2 identical over 7 bases. Trimming cost V 0 bases and J 0 bases; bases outside gene matches: 8. This CDR3 has 17 amino acids. The germline CDR1 and CDR2 sequences are SEHNR and FQNEAQ (reference sequence). The CDR3 nucleotides read TGTGCCAGCAGCTTAGCGTCTAGCGGTCCCGACTCCTACGAGCAGTACTTC. Translation gives CASSLASSGPDSYEQYF.